This T cell receptor beta chain was found in a study of cytomegalovirus exposure and HLA in healthy donors. The primer mix had 60 Vbeta and 13 Jbeta primers. Libraries were prepared by immunoSEQ multiplex PCR; TCRdb keeps only in-frame clonotypes and omits some of them. The data show approximately 160,000 clones, roughly 82% seen once. This sequence was found in a woman aged 25-40 years in good health and CMV-seronegative. Sequencing was carried out using PBMCs.

CDR3 sequence: CATGTSGGTDTQYF. The CDR3 DNA is TGTGCCACCGGGACTAGCGGGGGCACAGATACGCAGTATTTT. The chain uses TRBV10-3 and TRBJ2-3, with 13 bases fitting TRBD2. This CDR3 spans 14 amino acids. Germline trimming cut 10 bases from V and 1 base from J; bases unmatched to any gene: 2. Germline values: CDR1 ENHRY, CDR2 SYGVKD.